A selection of T cell receptor beta chains follows, all from one sample in a study of T cell responses to AZD1222 COVID-19 vaccine. Assay used: immunoSEQ multiplex PCR; TCRdb lists only in-frame clones, some missing. The table has 70,000 to 95,000 clones, about 86% seen once; the top ten hold approximately 5.6%. The input for sequencing was peripheral blood, taken 28 days after the second AZD1222 dose. The receptors derive from an adult who received the AZD1222 COVID-19 vaccine. The CDR3 runs from the conserved cysteine through the conserved F or W. A D gene is named only where the DNA matches it firmly. Rows give clone size only sometimes, using once, few, many, or a class for an expanded clone.

-	TRBD1	TRBV12-5	TRBJ1-2	CASGPQGQIYTF	TGTGCTAGTGGCCCCCAGGGACAGATCTACACCTTC
few	-	TRBV27	TRBJ2-1	CASSLPGEQFF	TGTGCCAGCAGTTTACCGGGAGAGCAGTTCTTC
once	TRBD2	TRBV7-8	TRBJ2-1	CASSSPGGLAGEDEQFF	TGTGCCAGCAGCTCACCGGGGGGACTAGCGGGAGAAGATGAGCAGTTCTTC
-	-	TRBV4-1	TRBJ1-4	CASSQGFGGDSNEKLFF	TGCGCCAGCAGCCAAGGTTTCGGGGGGGATTCTAATGAAAAACTGTTTTTT
-	-	TRBV28	TRBJ1-4	CASSGTATNEKLFF	TGTGCCAGCAGTGGGACCGCAACTAATGAAAAACTGTTTTTT
few	-	TRBV19	TRBJ1-6	CASSKRSALYNSPLHF	TGTGCCAGTAGTAAGAGATCGGCTCTTTATAATTCACCCCTCCACTTT
-	-	TRBV9	TRBJ1-2	CASSVEVGSGYTF	TGTGCCAGCAGCGTAGAGGTGGGCAGTGGCTACACCTTC
-	-	TRBV4-3	TRBJ1-2	CASSHNYGYTF	TGCGCCAGCAGCCACAACTATGGCTACACCTTC
-	-	TRBV19	TRBJ1-3	CASSIREASGNTIYF	TGTGCCAGTAGTATCAGGGAAGCTTCTGGAAACACCATATATTTT
once	-	TRBV10-3	TRBJ2-7	CAVRVMESYEQYF	TGTGCCGTTAGGGTTATGGAGTCCTACGAGCAGTACTTC
-	-	TRBV4-1	TRBJ1-4	CASSQDREGATNEKLFF	TGCGCCAGCAGCCAAGACAGAGAAGGGGCAACTAATGAAAAACTGTTTTTT
-	-	TRBV3-1/TRBV3-2	TRBJ1-1	CASSRQRYTEAFF	TGTGCCAGCAGCCGACAGCGGTACACTGAAGCTTTCTTT
-	-	TRBV28	TRBJ2-2	CASRPPGDTGELFF	TGTGCCAGCAGGCCCCCCGGGGACACCGGGGAGCTGTTTTTT
-	-	TRBV5-1	TRBJ2-7	CASSLRQDQGYEQYF	TGCGCCAGCAGCTTGAGACAGGATCAGGGCTACGAGCAGTACTTC
-	-	TRBV5-5	TRBJ2-7	CASIPYTGHEQYF	TGTGCCAGCATTCCCTATACAGGGCACGAGCAGTACTTC
-	-	TRBV4-1	TRBJ2-7	CASSPRGAGEQYF	TGCGCCAGCAGCCCTAGGGGCGCGGGCGAGCAGTACTTC
-	-	TRBV27	TRBJ2-1	CASSSGGREGDEQFF	TGTGCCAGCAGCTCCGGGGGGCGAGAGGGCGATGAGCAGTTCTTC
-	TRBD1	TRBV30	TRBJ2-7	CAWSGTAYEQYF	TGTGCCTGGAGCGGGACAGCCTACGAGCAGTACTTC
-	-	TRBV18	TRBJ1-1	CASSPAETGLEAFF	TGTGCCAGCTCACCGGCGGAGACAGGACTTGAAGCTTTCTTT
-	-	TRBV19	TRBJ1-5	CASSITGYPNQPQHF	TGTGCCAGTAGTATCACCGGGTACCCCAATCAGCCCCAGCATTTT
-	TRBD2	TRBV3-1/TRBV3-2	TRBJ2-6	CASSTGGLSGANVLTF	TGTGCCAGCAGCACGGGAGGTCTGTCTGGGGCCAACGTCCTGACTTTC
-	TRBD2	TRBV28	TRBJ2-2	CASSLGRGGRTSGSAGNTGELFF	TGTGCCAGCAGTCTTGGGAGGGGGGGTCGAACTAGCGGGAGCGCCGGGAACACCGGGGAGCTGTTTTTT
-	TRBD1	TRBV27	TRBJ1-5	CASSSTGDQPQHF	TGTGCCAGCAGTTCAACAGGGGATCAGCCCCAGCATTTT
-	TRBD1	TRBV28	TRBJ2-2	CASRGDRTGELFF	TGTGCCAGCAGGGGGGACAGGACCGGGGAGCTGTTTTTT
-	TRBD1	TRBV27	TRBJ1-1	CASSLRGTGNTEAFF	TGTGCCAGCAGTTTACGGGGGACAGGGAACACTGAAGCTTTCTTT
-	-	TRBV21-1	TRBJ2-2	CASSKAGSVTNTGELFF	TGTGCCAGCAGCAAAGCCGGGTCAGTAACGAACACCGGGGAGCTGTTTTTT
-	-	TRBV6-1	TRBJ1-1	CASSEYLNTEAFF	TGTGCCAGCAGTGAATATCTGAACACTGAAGCTTTCTTT
-	-	TRBV19	TRBJ2-7	CASSNRVGYEQYF	TGTGCCAGTAGTAACAGGGTTGGGTACGAGCAGTACTTC
-	TRBD2	TRBV6-2/TRBV6-3	TRBJ2-2	CASSALAGTNTGELFF	TGTGCCAGCAGTGCCCTAGCGGGAACGAACACCGGGGAGCTGTTTTTT
-	-	TRBV27	TRBJ2-7	CASTRTGRTTYEQYF	TGTGCCAGCACGAGGACGGGTAGAACTACCTACGAGCAGTACTTC
-	TRBD1	TRBV28	TRBJ2-1	CASSLSGTGYEQFF	TGTGCCAGCAGTTTATCCGGGACAGGGTATGAGCAGTTCTTC
-	TRBD2	TRBV11-2	TRBJ2-3	CASSLGTSGYSTDTQYF	TGTGCCAGCAGCTTGGGGACTAGCGGTTATAGCACAGATACGCAGTATTTT
-	TRBD1	TRBV18	TRBJ1-6	CASSQGDSPLHF	TGTGCCAGCTCGCAGGGGGATTCACCCCTCCACTTT
-	-	TRBV30	TRBJ1-3	CAWRIGPSGNTIYF	TGTGCCTGGAGGATTGGACCCTCTGGAAACACCATATATTTT
-	TRBD1	TRBV27	TRBJ2-7	CASSRPQGSGGQYF	TGTGCCAGCAGCCGCCCACAGGGGTCTGGGGGGCAGTACTTC
-	-	TRBV6-5	TRBJ1-6	CASSYSRGANSPLHF	TGTGCCAGCAGTTACTCGAGGGGGGCCAATTCACCCCTCCACTTT
-	TRBD1	TRBV3-1/TRBV3-2	TRBJ1-1	CASSHDRGNTEAFF	TGTGCCAGCAGCCACGACAGGGGGAACACTGAAGCTTTCTTT
-	-	TRBV15	TRBJ1-5	CATSPPDQPQHF	TGTGCCACCAGCCCCCCGGATCAGCCCCAGCATTTT
-	TRBD2	TRBV27	TRBJ2-4	CASRGVGFAKNIQYF	TGTGCCAGCCGGGGGGTCGGGTTTGCCAAAAACATTCAGTACTTC
-	-	TRBV6-6	TRBJ1-5	CASSIPGGNSNQPQHF	TGTGCCAGCAGCATCCCAGGTGGGAATAGCAATCAGCCCCAGCATTTT
-	-	TRBV19	TRBJ2-3	CASSIDQSTALGLGQYF	TGTGCCAGTAGTATAGACCAAAGTACAGCCCTCGGGTTGGGGCAGTATTTT
few	-	TRBV3-1/TRBV3-2	TRBJ1-6	CASSPGTATGGYNSPLHF	TGTGCCAGCAGCCCCGGGACCGCCACTGGAGGCTATAATTCACCCCTCCACTTT
-	TRBD2	TRBV30	TRBJ2-5	CAWSRAGFQETQYF	TGTGCCTGGAGTCGAGCGGGATTTCAGGAGACCCAGTACTTC
-	-	TRBV28	TRBJ2-7	CASRPTGRSYEQYF	TGTGCCAGCAGGCCGACAGGGAGGTCCTACGAGCAGTACTTC
-	TRBD2	TRBV7-9	TRBJ2-1	CASRPQAGEPYNEQFF	TGTGCCAGCAGGCCCCAAGCGGGAGAACCCTACAATGAGCAGTTCTTC
-	-	TRBV15	TRBJ2-7	CATSRDRGPYEQYF	TGTGCCACCAGCAGAGATAGAGGGCCCTACGAGCAGTACTTC
-	-	TRBV7-7	TRBJ2-7	CASSLDGSYEQYF	TGTGCCAGCAGCTTAGACGGGTCCTACGAGCAGTACTTC
-	-	TRBV9	TRBJ2-7	CASSPTDSSYEQYF	TGTGCCAGCAGCCCAACCGACTCCTCCTACGAGCAGTACTTC
-	-	TRBV6-2/TRBV6-3	TRBJ2-1	CASSIPQGEQFF	TGTGCCAGCAGTATACCCCAGGGTGAGCAGTTCTTC
-	-	TRBV6-5	TRBJ2-1	CASSYSHYNEQFF	TGTGCCAGCAGTTACTCCCACTACAATGAGCAGTTCTTC
few	-	TRBV6-2/TRBV6-3	TRBJ1-1	CASSREGLNTEAFF	TGTGCCAGCAGTCGGGAGGGGTTGAACACTGAAGCTTTCTTT